This T cell receptor beta chain was found in a study of T cell changes during pregnancy in multiple sclerosis. This clone has just a few counts. The table came from immunoSEQ multiplex PCR; TCRdb's copy has only in-frame clones and leaves some out. The sample lists about 77,000 clones; 89% were seen once. CDR1 is MGHRA, CDR2 YSYEKL, per germline. The CDR3 spans 13 residues. V was trimmed by 0 bases and J by 8 bases, leaving 7 bases between them. This sample comprised peripheral blood, obtained before pregnancy. The chain combines TRBV4-1 with TRBJ1-4; the D gene is possibly TRBD1 (5 bases). The receptor was derived from a female donor with multiple sclerosis, enrolled in a pregnancy study. The CDR3 nucleotides are TGCGCCAGCAGCCAAGATTGGGGCGAAAAACTGTTTTTT. This encodes CASSQDWGEKLFF.